These 30 T cell receptor beta chains were sequenced from one sample in a study of spatial heterogeneity in lung cancer (dated by TCRdb to 2018 to 2020). Library generation was performed with 5' RACE. Sequencing was carried out with a NextSeq 500. The public reads were reprocessed in TCRdb via fastp at Q25 and MiXCR, keeping in-frame beta chains. Records with the same CDR3 protein are collapsed into one entry carrying the most frequent genes and DNA. Within this sample are around 92,000 distinct CDR3 sequences, with 9.5% to 15% of them counted one time only. About 38% of the sample rests with the top ten. The sample's time point, from its label and the paper: sample taken at primary tumor resection. This specimen consisted of PBMCs, obtained at surgery. The receptors here all came from a male donor with early-stage non-small cell lung cancer.

The chain uses TRBV20-1 and TRBJ2-7; D is uncertain. The CDR3 consists of 11 residues. V was pared by 4 bases and J by 3 bases, with 7 bases between. The germline CDR1 and CDR2 sequences are DFQATT and SNEGSKA (reference sequence). The CDR3 protein is CSAILDYEQYF. CDR3 bases: TGCAGTGCTATATTAGACTACGAGCAGTACTTC.

A few counts support this clonotype. The V call is TRBV2, the J call TRBJ2-7, with no clear D. Germline V gives CDR1 SNHLY, CDR2 FYNNEI. The CDR3 consists of 13 residues. V lost 8 bases, J lost 0 bases, and 11 bases lay in between. The CDR3 DNA follows: TGTGCCAGCGCTGCACAAAACTCCTACGAGCAGTACTTC. Translation: CASAAQNSYEQYF.

This clonotype was found a few times. This chain uses TRBV7-2 with TRBJ1-2; D is ambiguous. CDR1 is SGHTA, CDR2 FQGNSA, per germline. This CDR3 is built from 14 residues. Trimming cost V 5 bases and J 3 bases, with 13 bases left between them. CDR3 nucleotides: TGTGCCAGCAGCCGCGGAGGGAGTGACTATGGCTACACCTTC. Translation gives CASSRGGSDYGYTF.

This rearrangement joins TRBV20-1 to TRBJ2-7, with a possible D match to TRBD2 (6 bases). The CDR3 runs 12 residues. Trimming removed 5 bases at V and 3 bases at J, with 11 bases between. Per germline, CDR1 DFQATT and CDR2 SNEGSKA (reference sequence). CDR3 protein: CSAPRERYEQYF. CDR3 DNA: TGCAGTGCTCCCCGGGAGCGCTACGAGCAGTACTTC.

The chain joins TRBV12-3 or TRBV12-4 to TRBJ2-1, with TRBD1 identical over 10 bases. V gave up 5 bases and J gave up 4 bases; unmatched junction bases: 5. CDR3 length: 15 residues. In DNA form, the CDR3 reads TGTGCCAGCAGTCCTGGACAGGGGGTGTACAATGAGCAGTTCTTC. This codes for CASSPGQGVYNEQFF.

In this sample, this clonotype turned up once. V is TRBV29-1 and J is TRBJ2-4; TRBD2 matches 9 bases. Germline CDR1 SQVTM, CDR2 ANQGSEA. The CDR3 is made up of 14 amino acids. The trim removed 6 bases at V and 1 base at J, leaving 4 bases unmatched. The CDR3 coding sequence is TGCAGCGTGGCGGGGGGGGCCGCCAAAAACATTCAGTACTTC. Residues: CSVAGGAAKNIQYF.

This chain uses TRBV14 with TRBJ2-1, with a weak D call TRBD2 (7 bases). This CDR3 contains 15 residues. The V end lost 4 bases, the J end lost 5 bases, and 15 bases lay between the germline ends. Germline CDR1 reads SGHDN; CDR2 reads FVKESK. The CDR3 here is CASSPWGGLHNEQFF. The CDR3 nucleotides are TGTGCCAGCAGCCCGTGGGGGGGCTTGCACAATGAGCAGTTCTTC.

The gene calls are TRBV30 and TRBJ2-5, with D possibly matching TRBD1 (6 bases). Germline CDR1 and CDR2: GTSNPN and SVGIG (reference sequence). The CDR3 loop spans 14 amino acids. Deletions cut 4 bases from V and 1 base from J, with 13 bases between. CDR3 sequence reads: CAWTPGTPQETQYF. In DNA form, the CDR3 reads TGTGCCTGGACCCCCGGGACACCCCAAGAGACCCAGTACTTC.

V gene TRBV15 combines with J gene TRBJ2-5; 8 positions agree with TRBD2. Germline CDR1 LNHNV, CDR2 YYDKDF (reference sequence). V lost 2 bases to trimming and J lost 5 bases; unmatched junction nucleotides: 4. The CDR3 loop spans 14 amino acids. The CDR3 spells CATSRLAGGETQYF. Here the CDR3 DNA reads TGTGCCACCAGCAGACTAGCGGGCGGGGAGACCCAGTACTTC. Together with reference TRBV15 and TRBJ2-5, the CDR3 gives the full variable domain: DAMVIQNPRYQVTQFGKPVTLSCSQTLNHNVMYWYQQKSSQAPKLLFHYYDKDFNNEADTPDNFQSRRPNTSFCFLDIRSPGLGDTAMYLCATSRLAGGETQYFGPGTRLLVL.

V usage is TRBV29-1 and J usage is TRBJ2-7; TRBD1 matches at 7 bases. This CDR3 contains 13 residues. CDR1 is SQVTM, CDR2 ANQGSEA, per germline. V trimming: 6 bases; J trimming: 1 base; junction bases outside the gene matches: 6. As DNA, the CDR3 is TGCAGCGTCCAAGGGGACAGATCCTACGAGCAGTACTTC. Amino acid sequence: CSVQGDRSYEQYF.

This clonotype has only a few counts. The chain is built from TRBV20-1 and TRBJ2-1; 10 bases align to TRBD1. The CDR3 has 16 amino acids. CDR1 and CDR2 from the germline V gene are DFQATT and SNEGSKA (reference sequence). After removal of 0 bases from V and 3 bases from J, the junction contained 5 bases not matched to a gene. As DNA, the CDR3 is TGCAGTGCTAGAGACCCGGGACAGGGGCTCTACAATGAGCAGTTCTTC. It specifies CSARDPGQGLYNEQFF.

The table lists this clonotype with many counts. The chain recombines TRBV24-1 with TRBJ1-1; weak D call: TRBD1 (5 bases). V lost 9 bases and J lost 5, with 15 bases in between. The germline V gene has CDR1 KGHDR and CDR2 SFDVKD. This CDR3 is 13 amino acids long. CDR3 sequence (DNA): TGTGCCACCGGGACTCCTGGAGGGACTGAAGCTTTCTTT. It specifies CATGTPGGTEAFF.

This clonotype was seen a handful of times. Here the CDR3 reads CASILLVCGSNQPQHF. CDR3 DNA: TGTGCCAGCATCCTCCTGGTGTGTGGTAGCAATCAGCCCCAGCATTTT. The chain couples TRBV27 to TRBJ1-5; D not certain. V was trimmed by 7 bases and J by 0 bases, leaving 16 bases between them. Germline V CDR1 and CDR2: MNHEY, SMNVEV (reference sequence). The CDR3 is 16 amino acids.

The sample holds a few counts of this clonotype. J is TRBJ2-3 and V is TRBV2; no reliable D call. Germline V CDR1 and CDR2: SNHLY, FYNNEI. This CDR3 is 13 amino acids long. V lost 6 bases, J lost 1 base, and 8 bases lay in between. CDR3 sequence: CASRGWGTDTQYF. The CDR3 region has the DNA TGTGCCAGCAGGGGCTGGGGCACAGATACGCAGTATTTT. Together with reference TRBV2 and TRBJ2-3, the CDR3 gives the full variable domain: EPEVTQTPSHQVTQMGQEVILRCVPISNHLYFYWYRQILGQKVEFLVSFYNNEISEKSEIFDDQFSVERPDGSNFTLKIRSTKLEDSAMYFCASRGWGTDTQYFGPGTRLTVL.

Only a few counts were recorded for this clonotype. The chain combines TRBV2 with TRBJ1-5; tentative D call: TRBD1 (5 bases). CDR3 length: 13 residues. Trimming cost V 10 bases and J 0 bases, with 10 bases left between them. CDR1 SNHLY and CDR2 FYNNEI come from the germline V gene. CDR3 coding DNA: TGTGCCACCCTCGACAGTAGCAATCAGCCCCAGCATTTT. Its protein product is CATLDSSNQPQHF.

This clonotype was detected a few times. CDR3 region: CASSQGAANYGYTF. CDR3 DNA: TGTGCCAGCAGCCAGGGCGCTGCTAACTATGGCTACACCTTC. The chain employs TRBV6-2 or TRBV6-3 and TRBJ1-2, with a tentative D call TRBD1 (5 bases). Germline CDR1 and CDR2: MNHEY and SVGEGT. The V and J ends lost 6 bases and 0 bases respectively, with 11 bases between them. The CDR3 contains 14 residues.

This chain joins TRBV6-2 or TRBV6-3 and TRBJ1-5; D is ambiguous. The V gene lost 5 bases and the J gene lost 3 bases, with 11 bases spanning the gap. The length of the CDR3 is 14 residues. CDR1 is MNHEY, CDR2 SVGEGT, per germline. As DNA, the CDR3 is TGTGCCAGCAGTAGGGATGGGCCCAATCAGCCCCAGCATTTT. This sequence encodes CASSRDGPNQPQHF.

V usage is TRBV2 and J usage is TRBJ1-1; 9 nucleotides agree with TRBD1. Losses at the gene ends were 6 bases for V and 3 bases for J; bases not matched to a gene: 5. CDR1 and CDR2 from the germline V gene are SNHLY and FYNNEI. This CDR3 contains 14 residues. The CDR3 sequence: CASRRTGEDTEAFF. The CDR3, as DNA: TGTGCCAGCAGGAGGACAGGGGAGGACACTGAAGCTTTCTTT. The full variable domain, its missing parts supplied by reference TRBV2 and TRBJ1-1, is EPEVTQTPSHQVTQMGQEVILRCVPISNHLYFYWYRQILGQKVEFLVSFYNNEISEKSEIFDDQFSVERPDGSNFTLKIRSTKLEDSAMYFCASRRTGEDTEAFFGQGTRLTVV.

The table lists this clonotype with many counts. The chain carries TRBV6-2 or TRBV6-3 and TRBJ2-7, with 7 bases aligning to TRBD1. The V and J ends lost 6 bases and 0 bases, in that order; junction bases with no gene match: 8. This CDR3 is 15 amino acids long. Germline V gene lookup returns CDR1 MNHEY and CDR2 SVGEGT. CDR3 DNA: TGTGCCAGCAGACCTGAGACAGGGTACTCCTACGAGCAGTACTTC. Translated, it gives CASRPETGYSYEQYF.

This sequence joins TRBV29-1 and TRBJ1-2, with D tentatively TRBD1 (5 bases). Looked up from germline, CDR1 is SQVTM and CDR2 is ANQGSEA. Deletions cut 2 bases from V and 6 bases from J, with 7 bases between. The length of the CDR3 is 11 residues. The CDR3 sequence is CSVERGHGYTF. In DNA form, the CDR3 reads TGCAGCGTTGAAAGGGGTCATGGCTACACCTTC.

This clonotype is large within its sample. The V and J genes are TRBV9 and TRBJ1-2; D gene ambiguous. This CDR3 has 17 residues. Per germline, CDR1 SGDLS and CDR2 YYNGEE. The V end lost 3 bases, the J end lost 6 bases, and 24 bases lay between the germline ends. The chain's CDR3 is CASSGTPFISPGNGYTF. In nucleotides, the CDR3 is TGTGCCAGCAGCGGAACCCCTTTTATCAGCCCCGGGAATGGCTACACCTTC.

This clonotype was observed at least ten times. This chain uses TRBV28 with TRBJ2-7, with 10 bases fitting TRBD1. Germline CDR1 and CDR2: MDHEN and SYDVKM. With 4 bases clipped from V and 5 bases from J, the junction kept 8 bases outside the gene matches. The CDR3 totals 15 residues. As DNA, the CDR3 is TGTGCCAGCAGTTCCCCGGGACAGGGGTTTCACGAGCAGTACTTC. This sequence encodes CASSSPGQGFHEQYF.

There are a few counts of this clonotype. The V call is TRBV6-6, the J call TRBJ2-3; possibly TRBD2 for D (5 bases). This CDR3 is 16 amino acids long. Trimming pared 5 bases from V and 0 bases from J, leaving 15 bases between. Per the germline V gene, CDR1 is MNHNY and CDR2 is SVGAGI (reference sequence). The CDR3 loop is CASSGNRGLSTDTQYF. The CDR3 DNA is TGTGCCAGCAGTGGAAACCGGGGTTTAAGCACAGATACGCAGTATTTT.

This clonotype was seen a few times. The chain joins TRBV27 to TRBJ1-6, with D unclear. The CDR3 runs 16 residues. V dropped 0 bases and J dropped 9 bases, with 15 bases sitting between them. Per germline, CDR1 MNHEY and CDR2 SMNVEV (reference sequence). CDR3 bases: TGTGCCAGCAGTTTATCCGGGTCTGATAGTCGTTCACCCCTCCACTTT. It codes for CASSLSGSDSRSPLHF.

This clonotype was detected ten times or more. The gene calls are TRBV20-1 and TRBJ2-5, with 8 bases matching TRBD1. J lost 7 bases, V lost 0 bases, and 13 bases had no gene match. Germline CDR1 and CDR2: DFQATT and SNEGSKA (reference sequence). CDR3 length equals 16 residues. The CDR3 is CSARDSSGQGIRTQYF. The CDR3 coding sequence is TGCAGTGCTAGAGATAGTAGCGGACAGGGTATACGGACCCAGTACTTC.

This clonotype was detected ten times or more. This chain connects TRBV19 to TRBJ2-1; TRBD2 aligns across 13 bases. The CDR3 covers 17 residues. From germline, CDR1 is LNHDA and CDR2 SQIVND (reference sequence). Germline trimming cut 1 base from V and 4 bases from J; bases unmatched to any gene: 4. CDR3 in DNA: TGTGCCAGTAGTATAGGGACTAGCGGGGGCCCTTACAATGAGCAGTTCTTC. It translates to CASSIGTSGGPYNEQFF.

This clonotype has just a few counts. J is TRBJ2-5 and V is TRBV20-1; a possible D gene is TRBD2 (5 bases). Germline V gene data show CDR1 as DFQATT and CDR2 as SNEGSKA (reference sequence). The CDR3 is 15 residues long. V was trimmed by 1 base and J by 2 bases, leaving 14 bases between them. CDR3 sequence (DNA): TGCAGTGCTAGAGTTCTGGACTCATCACAAGAGACCCAGTACTTC. This translates into CSARVLDSSQETQYF.

This clonotype was counted a few times. This rearrangement joins TRBV6-5 to TRBJ1-1, with TRBD1 as a possible D gene (5 bases). The V end was cut by 0 bases, the J end by 1 base, with 9 bases between. The CDR3 has 15 amino acids. The V gene's germline CDR1 is MNHEY and CDR2 SVGAGI. The CDR3 is CASSYSNRRNTEAFF. The CDR3 DNA reads as TGTGCCAGCAGTTACTCGAACAGGAGGAACACTGAAGCTTTCTTT.

This clonotype was recorded at least ten times. This chain uses TRBV28 with TRBJ1-1; 9 bases map to TRBD1. The germline CDR1 and CDR2 sequences are MDHEN and SYDVKM. This CDR3 has 13 amino acids. Unmatched junction bases numbered 0, after V lost 3 bases and J lost 4 bases. CDR3 DNA: TGTGCCAGCAGTTTGACAGGGGGCACTGAAGCTTTCTTT. This translates into CASSLTGGTEAFF.

Only a few counts were recorded for this clonotype. This chain joins TRBV29-1 and TRBJ2-3; TRBD2 aligns across 7 bases. From germline, CDR1 is SQVTM and CDR2 ANQGSEA. The CDR3 sequence is 15 residues long. Trimming removed 4 bases from V and 6 bases from J; junction bases left unmatched: 13. CDR3 sequence: CSVASPSGVSDTQYF. Written as DNA, the CDR3 is TGCAGCGTTGCCTCGCCTAGCGGCGTTTCGGATACGCAGTATTTT.